The text below deals with one T cell receptor beta chain. Its antigen remains undetermined. It has no much larger one-base neighbor in the sample; base qualities were not kept. From a lookup of the germline V gene, CDR1 and CDR2 are SGHAT and FQNNGV. V ends up 0 bases short and J 2 bases short, with an unmatched junction base count of 2. The CDR3, cysteine through phenylalanine, is 16 amino acids long. The CDR3 DNA has 48 bases and is translated from base 1. High-throughput TCR beta sequencing profiled peripheral blood CD8+ and CD4+ T cells from healthy donors, Susac syndrome patients and multiple sclerosis patients. The Susac syndrome patients fulfilled recently defined diagnostic criteria for definite or probable disease. CD8+ TEMRA cells were enriched by FACS, while bulk CD8+ and CD4+ T cells were purified by magnetic negative isolation. Blood was collected in EDTA tubes and processed within 24 hours, with PBMCs isolated through density gradient centrifugation. PBMCs intended for TCR sequencing were cryopreserved in liquid nitrogen and were subsequently thawed in a 37 degrees C water bath. The sorted or isolated CD4+, CD8+ and CD8+ TEMRA cells had a purity of 90% or higher.

These data belong to a study of CD8 T cells in Susac syndrome (dated by TCRdb to between 2018 and 2021). About the investigation overall: Among the sequenced Susac syndrome patients, roughly six had clinically active disease and 8 or 9 were in clinical remission. At blood withdrawal, Susac syndrome patients were either therapy-naive, taking corticosteroids (in some cases with IVIg as well), or taking IVIg alone. The study used repertoire sequencing to test whether antigen drove CD8+ T cell activation and differentiation in Susac syndrome.

What the authors observed across the whole study: In patients with Susac syndrome, the CD4+ T cell repertoire showed no detectable clonal expansion. The study acknowledged that relatively few individuals were included in the TCR sequencing and HLA analysis.

RNA was extracted with the RNeasy kit and 0.5 to 1 ug was reverse transcribed using random hexamers. TCR beta CDR3 regions were amplified with the immunoSEQ multiplex PCR assay covering 54 Vbeta and 13 Jbeta segments. To correct PCR amplification bias, a synthetic template baseline was used for both primer optimization and computational correction. As for how the authors treated the data: Reads were assigned to V, D and J genes according to IMGT and analyzed in immunoSEQ Analyzer, with only productive sequences retained. To calculate clonality, Shannon entropy was normalized by log2 of the number of productive unique sequences and then subtracted from one. For each patient and control, public and private clones were evaluated among the 100 most prevalent clones. A clone was defined as Susac-specific if it was absent from the healthy and MS cohorts, from roughly 990 published viral clones and from other ImmuneACCESS disease sequences. Through fastp at Q25 and MiXCR, TCRdb rebuilt clones from the public reads, retaining in-frame beta chains. Rows are combined by CDR3 protein, so each entry shows the most common genes and DNA. For this entry, the V and J calls and clone size follow TCRdb and not the study's own pipeline. The sample table shows tens of thousands of distinct CDR3 sequences, and around 93% are seen once. The ten top clones hold around 0.15% of the sample.

Sequencing was carried out using CD4+ T cells from PBMCs. This chain is built from TRBV11-2 and TRBJ1-3, with 9 central nucleotides matching TRBD1. This sequence originates from a human donor with Susac syndrome. The DNA is as follows: TGTGCCAGCAGCTTAGAGCGGACAGGGGCTGGAAACACCATATATTTT. It translates as CASSLERTGAGNTIYF.